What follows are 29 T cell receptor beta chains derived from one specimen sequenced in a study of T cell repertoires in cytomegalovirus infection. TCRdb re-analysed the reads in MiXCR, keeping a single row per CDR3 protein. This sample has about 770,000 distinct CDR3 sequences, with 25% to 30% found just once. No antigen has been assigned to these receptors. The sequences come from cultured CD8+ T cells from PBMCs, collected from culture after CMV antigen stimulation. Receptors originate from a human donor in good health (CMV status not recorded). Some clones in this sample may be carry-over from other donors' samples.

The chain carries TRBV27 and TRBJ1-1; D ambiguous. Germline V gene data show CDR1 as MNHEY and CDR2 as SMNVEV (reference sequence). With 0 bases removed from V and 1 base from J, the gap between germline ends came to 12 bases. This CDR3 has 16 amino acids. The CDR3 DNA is TGTGCCAGCAGTTTATCGGGGTTGAGGAAGAACACTGAAGCTTTCTTT. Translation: CASSLSGLRKNTEAFF.

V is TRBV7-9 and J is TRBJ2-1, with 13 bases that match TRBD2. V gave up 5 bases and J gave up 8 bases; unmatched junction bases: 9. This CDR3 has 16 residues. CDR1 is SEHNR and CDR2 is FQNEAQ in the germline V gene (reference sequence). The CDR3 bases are TGTGCCAGCAGCGGAACTAGCGGGGGGGCGAACCATGAGCAGTTCTTC. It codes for CASSGTSGGANHEQFF.

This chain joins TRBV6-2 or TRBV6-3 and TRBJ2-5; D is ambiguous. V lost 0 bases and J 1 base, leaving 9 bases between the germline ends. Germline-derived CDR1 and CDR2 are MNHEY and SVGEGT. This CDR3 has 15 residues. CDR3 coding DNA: TGTGCCAGCAGTTACTCGATGAACAGCCAAGAGACCCAGTACTTC. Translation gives CASSYSMNSQETQYF.

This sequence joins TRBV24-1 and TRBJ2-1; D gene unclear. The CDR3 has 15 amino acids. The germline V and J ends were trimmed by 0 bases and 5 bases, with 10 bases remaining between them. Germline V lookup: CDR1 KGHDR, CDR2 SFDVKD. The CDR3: CATSDLFKEDNEQFF. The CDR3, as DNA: TGTGCCACCAGTGATTTGTTTAAAGAGGACAATGAGCAGTTCTTC.

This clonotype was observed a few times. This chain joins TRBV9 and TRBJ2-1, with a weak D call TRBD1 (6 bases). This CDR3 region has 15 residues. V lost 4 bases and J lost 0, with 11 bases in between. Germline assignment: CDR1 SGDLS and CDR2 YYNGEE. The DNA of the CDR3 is TGTGCCAGCAGCCCAGGGGACGGCTCCTACAATGAGCAGTTCTTC. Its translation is CASSPGDGSYNEQFF.

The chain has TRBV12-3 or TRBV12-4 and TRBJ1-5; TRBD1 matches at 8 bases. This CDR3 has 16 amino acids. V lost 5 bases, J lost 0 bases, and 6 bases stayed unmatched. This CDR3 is CASSTGQGVSNQPQHF. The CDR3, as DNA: TGTGCCAGCAGTACCGGACAGGGAGTTAGCAATCAGCCCCAGCATTTT.

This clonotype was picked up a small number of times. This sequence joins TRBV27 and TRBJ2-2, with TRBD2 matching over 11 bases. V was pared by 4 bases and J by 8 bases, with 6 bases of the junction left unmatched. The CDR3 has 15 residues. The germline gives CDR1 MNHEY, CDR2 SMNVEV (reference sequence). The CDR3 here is CASSWGSGGAGELFF. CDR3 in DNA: TGTGCCAGCAGTTGGGGTAGCGGGGGGGCTGGGGAGCTGTTTTTT.

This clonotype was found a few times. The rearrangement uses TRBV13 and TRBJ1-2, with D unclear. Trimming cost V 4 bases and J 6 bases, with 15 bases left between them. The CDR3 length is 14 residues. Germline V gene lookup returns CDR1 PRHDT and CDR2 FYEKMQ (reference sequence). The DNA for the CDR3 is TGTGCCAGCAGCTCCGCCGGCGGATCGCATGGCTACACCTTC. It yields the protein CASSSAGGSHGYTF.

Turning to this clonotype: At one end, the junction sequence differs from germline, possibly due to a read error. This chain's CDR3 is CASSLGGARNTRELFF. The CDR3 DNA follows: TGTGCCAGCAGCTTAGGGGGGGCGCGGAACACCAGGGAGCTGTTTTTT. The gene calls are TRBV7-9 and TRBJ2-2; either TRBD1 or TRBD2 may supply D (6 bases each). The CDR3 is 16 amino acids. CDR1 and CDR2 from the germline V gene are SEHNR and FQNEAQ (reference sequence).

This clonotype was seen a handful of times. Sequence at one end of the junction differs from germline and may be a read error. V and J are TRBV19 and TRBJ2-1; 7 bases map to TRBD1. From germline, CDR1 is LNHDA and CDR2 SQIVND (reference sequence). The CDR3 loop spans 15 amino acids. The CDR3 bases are TGTGCCAGTAGCATAGGGGACAGTACTGTCAATGAGCAGTTCTTC. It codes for CASSIGDSTVNEQFF.

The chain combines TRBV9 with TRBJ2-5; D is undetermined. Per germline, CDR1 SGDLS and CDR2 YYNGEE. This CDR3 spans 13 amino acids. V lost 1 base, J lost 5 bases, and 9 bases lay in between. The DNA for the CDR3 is TGTGCCAGCAGCGTATTCGGGTGGGAGACCCAGTACTTC. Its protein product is CASSVFGWETQYF.

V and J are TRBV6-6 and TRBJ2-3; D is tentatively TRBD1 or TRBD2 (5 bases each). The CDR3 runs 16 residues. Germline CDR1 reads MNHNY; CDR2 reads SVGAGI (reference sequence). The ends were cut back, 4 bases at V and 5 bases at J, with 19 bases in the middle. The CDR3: CASSFVGVGVGDTQYF. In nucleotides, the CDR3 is TGTGCCAGCAGTTTTGTCGGGGTGGGGGTTGGAGATACGCAGTATTTT.

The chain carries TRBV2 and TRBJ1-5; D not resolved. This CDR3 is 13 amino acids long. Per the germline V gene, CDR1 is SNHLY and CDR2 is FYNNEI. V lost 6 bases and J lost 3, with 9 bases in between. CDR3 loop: CASRGRPNQPQHF. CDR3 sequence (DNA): TGTGCCAGCAGGGGCAGACCCAATCAGCCCCAGCATTTT.

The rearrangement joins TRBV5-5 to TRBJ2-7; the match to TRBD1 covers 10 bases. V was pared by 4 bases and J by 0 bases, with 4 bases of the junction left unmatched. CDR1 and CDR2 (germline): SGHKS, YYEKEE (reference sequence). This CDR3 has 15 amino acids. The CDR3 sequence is CASSEGQGLSYEQYV. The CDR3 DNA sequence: TGTGCCAGCAGCGAGGGACAGGGGCTCTCCTACGAGCAGTACGTC.

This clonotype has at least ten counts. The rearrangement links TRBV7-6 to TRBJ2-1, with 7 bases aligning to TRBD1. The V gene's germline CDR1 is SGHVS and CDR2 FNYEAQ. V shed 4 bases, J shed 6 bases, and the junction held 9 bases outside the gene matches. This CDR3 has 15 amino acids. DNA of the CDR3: TGTGCCAGCAGCTCGACAGGGATGGAGACCAATGAGCAGTTCTTC. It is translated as CASSSTGMETNEQFF.

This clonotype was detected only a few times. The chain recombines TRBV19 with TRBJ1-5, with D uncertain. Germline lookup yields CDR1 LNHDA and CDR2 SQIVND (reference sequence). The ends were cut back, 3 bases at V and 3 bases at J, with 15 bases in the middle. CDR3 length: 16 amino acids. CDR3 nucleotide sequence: TGTGCCAGTAGTATGTTGAGGCAATTCTACAATCAGCCCCAGCATTTT. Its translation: CASSMLRQFYNQPQHF.

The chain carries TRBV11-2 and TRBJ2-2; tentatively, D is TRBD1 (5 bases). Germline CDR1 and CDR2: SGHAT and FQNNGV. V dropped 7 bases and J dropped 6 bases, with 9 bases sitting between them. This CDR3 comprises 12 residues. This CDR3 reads CASTWGSGELFF. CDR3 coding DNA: TGTGCCAGCACATGGGGCTCCGGGGAGCTGTTTTTT.

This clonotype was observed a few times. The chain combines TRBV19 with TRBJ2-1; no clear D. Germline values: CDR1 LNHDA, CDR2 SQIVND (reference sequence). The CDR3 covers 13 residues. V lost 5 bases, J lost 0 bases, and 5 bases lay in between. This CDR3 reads CASSVISYNEQFF. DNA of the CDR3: TGTGCCAGTAGTGTAATCTCCTACAATGAGCAGTTCTTC.

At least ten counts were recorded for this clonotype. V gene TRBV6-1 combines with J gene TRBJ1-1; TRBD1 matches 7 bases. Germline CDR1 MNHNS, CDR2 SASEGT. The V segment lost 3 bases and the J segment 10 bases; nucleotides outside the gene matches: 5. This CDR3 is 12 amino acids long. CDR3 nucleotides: TGTGCCAGCAGTGATGCCGCAGGGGGAGCTTTCTTT. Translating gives CASSDAAGGAFF.

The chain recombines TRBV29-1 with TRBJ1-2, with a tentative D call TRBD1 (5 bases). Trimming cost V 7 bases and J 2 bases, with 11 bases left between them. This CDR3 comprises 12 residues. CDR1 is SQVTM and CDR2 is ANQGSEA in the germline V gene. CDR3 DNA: TGCAGCGCCCTGGGGACCAACTATGGCTACACCTTC. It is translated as CSALGTNYGYTF.

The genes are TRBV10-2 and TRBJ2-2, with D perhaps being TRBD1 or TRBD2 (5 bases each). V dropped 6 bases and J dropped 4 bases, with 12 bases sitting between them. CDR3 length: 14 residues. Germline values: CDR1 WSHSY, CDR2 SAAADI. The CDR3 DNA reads TGCGCCAGCAGGATTCGGGGACCCACCGGGGAGCTGTTTTTT. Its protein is CASRIRGPTGELFF.

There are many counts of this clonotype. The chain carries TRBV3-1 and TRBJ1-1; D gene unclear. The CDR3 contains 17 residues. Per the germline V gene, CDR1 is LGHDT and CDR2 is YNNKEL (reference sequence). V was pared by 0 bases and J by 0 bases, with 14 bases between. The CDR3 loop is CASSQDLIGKMNTEAFF. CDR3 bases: TGTGCCAGCAGCCAAGATCTTATTGGGAAGATGAACACTGAAGCTTTCTTT.

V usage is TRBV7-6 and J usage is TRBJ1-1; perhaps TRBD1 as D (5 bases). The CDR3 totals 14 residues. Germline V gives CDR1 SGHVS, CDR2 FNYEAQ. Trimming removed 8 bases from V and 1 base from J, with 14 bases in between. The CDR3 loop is CASLGTGPNTEAFF. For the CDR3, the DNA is TGTGCCAGCTTGGGAACAGGCCCGAACACTGAAGCTTTCTTT.

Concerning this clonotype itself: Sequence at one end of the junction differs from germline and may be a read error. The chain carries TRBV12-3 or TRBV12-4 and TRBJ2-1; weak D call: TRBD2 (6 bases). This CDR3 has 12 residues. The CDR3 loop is CASSLTGGVKLF. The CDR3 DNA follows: TGTGCCAGCAGTTTAACAGGCGGGGTAAAGCTCTTC.

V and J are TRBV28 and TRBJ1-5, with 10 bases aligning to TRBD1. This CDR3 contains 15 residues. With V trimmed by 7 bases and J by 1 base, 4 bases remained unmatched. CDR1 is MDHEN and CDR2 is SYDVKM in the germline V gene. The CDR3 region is CASNRQGASNQPQHF. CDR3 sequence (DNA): TGTGCCAGCAACCGACAGGGGGCCAGCAATCAGCCCCAGCATTTT.

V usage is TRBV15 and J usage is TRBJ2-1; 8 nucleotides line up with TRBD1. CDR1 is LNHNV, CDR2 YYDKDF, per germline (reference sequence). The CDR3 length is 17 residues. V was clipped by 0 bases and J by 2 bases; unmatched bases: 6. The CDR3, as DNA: TGTGCCACCAGCAGAGATAAGGGGACAGGTCCCTACAATGAGCAGTTCTTC. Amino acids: CATSRDKGTGPYNEQFF.

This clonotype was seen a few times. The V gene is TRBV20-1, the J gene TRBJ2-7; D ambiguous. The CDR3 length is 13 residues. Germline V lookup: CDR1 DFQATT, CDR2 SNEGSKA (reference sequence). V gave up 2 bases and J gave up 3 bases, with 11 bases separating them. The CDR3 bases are TGCAGTGCTAGAAATCGTGAGGACTACGAGCAGTACGTC. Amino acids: CSARNREDYEQYV.

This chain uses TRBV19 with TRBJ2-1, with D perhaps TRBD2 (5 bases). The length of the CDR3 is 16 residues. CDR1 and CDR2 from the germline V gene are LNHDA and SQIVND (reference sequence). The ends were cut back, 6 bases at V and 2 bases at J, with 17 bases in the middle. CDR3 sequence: CASSLSGRRAYNEQFF. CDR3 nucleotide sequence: TGTGCCAGTAGCTTGAGCGGCAGAAGGGCCTACAATGAGCAGTTCTTC. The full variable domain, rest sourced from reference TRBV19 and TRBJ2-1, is DGGITQSPKYLFRKEGQNVTLSCEQNLNHDAMYWYRQDPGQGLRLIYYSQIVNDFQKGDIAEGYSVSREKKESFPLTVTSAQKNPTAFYLCASSLSGRRAYNEQFFGPGTRLTVL.

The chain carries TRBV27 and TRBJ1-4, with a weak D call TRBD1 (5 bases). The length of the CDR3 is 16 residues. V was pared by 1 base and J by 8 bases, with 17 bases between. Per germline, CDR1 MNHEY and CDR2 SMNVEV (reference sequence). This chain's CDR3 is CASSLYPGRGQEKLFF. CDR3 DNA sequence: TGTGCCAGCAGTTTATACCCGGGACGGGGCCAGGAAAAACTGTTTTTT.